These T cell receptor beta chains were read from a single sample in a study of blood T cell repertoires in COVID-19. Sequencing was performed with immunoSEQ multiplex PCR; in TCRdb, only in-frame clones are kept and a portion is missing. Of approximately 150,000 clones listed, around 80% are singletons. Sequencing was carried out using peripheral blood. The receptors come from a man aged 60 to 69 with active or convalescent COVID-19. Both conserved end residues are part of each CDR3.

>TRBV6-5|TRBJ2-1
CASWTLAGSYNEQFF
>TRBV10-2|TRBJ2-7
CASSLGTGYEQYF
>TRBV12-5|TRBJ2-5
CASGSFGTGPPTQYF
>TRBV29-1|TRBJ2-1
CSVEGGIKYNEQFF
>TRBV11-3|TRBJ2-1
CASSPDRVGEQFF
>TRBV7-2|TRBJ1-3
CASSPGGGRNTIYF
>TRBV6-5|TRBJ1-1
CASARTGNTEAFF
>TRBV19|TRBJ1-5
CASSTTRQGFDNQPQHF
>TRBV18|TRBJ1-1
CASAIPGTVNTEAFF
>TRBV7-8|TRBJ1-4
CASSRSDRVGKLFF
>TRBV6-2/TRBV6-3|TRBJ2-1
CASSFTSYNEQFF
>TRBV30|TRBJ1-2
CAWSFGPFTSSGYTF
>TRBV18|TRBJ1-1
CASSLWAAANTEAFF
>TRBV19|TRBJ2-3
CASSTGRVSGESTDTQYF
>TRBV24-1|TRBJ2-4
CATSDRDTGDIQYF
>TRBV24-1|TRBJ1-1
CATSETGAGNTEAFF
>TRBV9|TRBJ1-2
CASSEDRSPYGYTF
>TRBV5-4|TRBJ1-6
CASSRDRANSPLHF
>TRBV25-1|TRBJ1-2
CASSDPRGFYGYTF
>TRBV7-9|TRBJ1-5
CASSPGDRGLNQPQHF
>TRBV7-8|TRBJ2-1
CASSLIAGAYNEQFF
>TRBV5-1|TRBJ2-1
CASSLGQGADEQFF